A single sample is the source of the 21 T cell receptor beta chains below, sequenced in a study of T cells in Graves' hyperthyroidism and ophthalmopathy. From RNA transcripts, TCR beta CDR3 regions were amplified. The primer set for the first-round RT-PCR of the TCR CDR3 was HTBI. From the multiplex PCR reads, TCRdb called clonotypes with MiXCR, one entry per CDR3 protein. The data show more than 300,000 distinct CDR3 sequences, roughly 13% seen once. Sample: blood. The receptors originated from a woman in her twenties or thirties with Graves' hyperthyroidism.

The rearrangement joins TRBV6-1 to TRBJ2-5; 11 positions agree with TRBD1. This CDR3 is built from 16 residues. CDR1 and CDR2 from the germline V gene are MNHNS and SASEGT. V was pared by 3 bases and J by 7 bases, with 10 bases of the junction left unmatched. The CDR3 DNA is TGTGCCAGCAGTGAGTCGGGGACAGGGGGTCCAGGGACCCAGTACTTC. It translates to CASSESGTGGPGTQYF.

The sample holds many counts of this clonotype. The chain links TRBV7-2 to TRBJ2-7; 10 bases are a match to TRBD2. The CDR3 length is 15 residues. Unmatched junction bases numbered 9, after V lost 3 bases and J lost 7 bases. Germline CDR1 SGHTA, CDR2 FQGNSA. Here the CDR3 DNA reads TGTGCCAGCAGCTTCCAGCGGGAGGGTACTAAGGAGCAGTACTTC. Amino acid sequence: CASSFQREGTKEQYF.

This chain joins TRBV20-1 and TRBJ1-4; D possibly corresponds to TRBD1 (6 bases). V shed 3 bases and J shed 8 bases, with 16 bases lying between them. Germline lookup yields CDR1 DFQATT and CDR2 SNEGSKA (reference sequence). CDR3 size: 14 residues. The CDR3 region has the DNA TGCAGTGCTAGGGAAGGGGGGGGTTTAGAAAAACTGTTTTTT. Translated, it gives CSAREGGGLEKLFF.

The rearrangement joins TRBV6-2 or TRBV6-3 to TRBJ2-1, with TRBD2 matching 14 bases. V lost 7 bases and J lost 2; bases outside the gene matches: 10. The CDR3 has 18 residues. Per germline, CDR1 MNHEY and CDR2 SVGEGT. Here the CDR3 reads CASNSGTSGSFPYNEQFF. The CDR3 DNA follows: TGTGCCAGCAATTCCGGGACTAGCGGGAGTTTCCCCTACAATGAGCAGTTCTTC.

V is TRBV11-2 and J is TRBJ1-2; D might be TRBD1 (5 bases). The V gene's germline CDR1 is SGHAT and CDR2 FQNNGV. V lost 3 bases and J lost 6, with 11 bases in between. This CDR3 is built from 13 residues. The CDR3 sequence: CASSFSRADGYTF. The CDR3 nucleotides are TGTGCCAGCAGCTTCAGCAGGGCGGATGGCTACACCTTC. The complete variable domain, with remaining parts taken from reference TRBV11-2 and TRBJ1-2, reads EAGVAQSPRYKIIEKRQSVAFWCNPISGHATLYWYQQILGQGPKLLIQFQNNGVVDDSQLPKDRFSAERLKGVDSTLKIQPAKLEDSAVYLCASSFSRADGYTFGSGTRLTVV.

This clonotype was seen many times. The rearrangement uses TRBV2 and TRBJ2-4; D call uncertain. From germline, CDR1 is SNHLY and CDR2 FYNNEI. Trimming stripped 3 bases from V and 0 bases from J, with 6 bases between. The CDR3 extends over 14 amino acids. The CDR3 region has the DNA TGTGCCAGCAGTGACGCCGTAGCCAAAAACATTCAGTACTTC. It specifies CASSDAVAKNIQYF.

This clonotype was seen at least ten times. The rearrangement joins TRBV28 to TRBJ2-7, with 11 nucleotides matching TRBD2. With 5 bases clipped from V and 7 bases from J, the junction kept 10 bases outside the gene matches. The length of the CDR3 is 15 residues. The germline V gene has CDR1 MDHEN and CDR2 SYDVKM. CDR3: CASSPLAGGYWEQYF. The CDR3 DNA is TGTGCCAGCAGTCCTCTAGCGGGGGGCTACTGGGAGCAGTACTTC. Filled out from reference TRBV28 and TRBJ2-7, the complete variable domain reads DVKVTQSSRYLVKRTGEKVFLECVQDMDHENMFWYRQDPGLGLRLIYFSYDVKMKEKGDIPEGYSVSREKKERFSLILESASTNQTSMYLCASSPLAGGYWEQYFGPGTRLTVT.

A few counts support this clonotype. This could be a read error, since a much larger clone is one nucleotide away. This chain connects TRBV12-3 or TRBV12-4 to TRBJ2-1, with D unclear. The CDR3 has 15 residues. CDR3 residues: CASSLNADSYNEQLF. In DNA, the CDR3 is TGTGCCAGCAGTTTAAATGCAGACTCCTACAATGAGCAGCTCTTC.

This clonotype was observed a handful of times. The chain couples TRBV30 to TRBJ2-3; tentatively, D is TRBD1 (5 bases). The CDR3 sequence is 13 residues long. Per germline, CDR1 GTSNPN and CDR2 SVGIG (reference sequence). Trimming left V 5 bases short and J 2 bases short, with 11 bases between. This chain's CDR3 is CAWGQGNTDTQYF. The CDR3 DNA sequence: TGTGCCTGGGGGCAGGGAAACACAGATACGCAGTATTTT.

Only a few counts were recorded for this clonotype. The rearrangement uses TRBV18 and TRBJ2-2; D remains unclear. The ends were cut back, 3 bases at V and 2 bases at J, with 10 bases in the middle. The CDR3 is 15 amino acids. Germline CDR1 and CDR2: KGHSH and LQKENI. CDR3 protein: CASSPDGVNTGELFF. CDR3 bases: TGTGCCAGCTCACCGGACGGAGTTAACACCGGGGAGCTGTTTTTT.

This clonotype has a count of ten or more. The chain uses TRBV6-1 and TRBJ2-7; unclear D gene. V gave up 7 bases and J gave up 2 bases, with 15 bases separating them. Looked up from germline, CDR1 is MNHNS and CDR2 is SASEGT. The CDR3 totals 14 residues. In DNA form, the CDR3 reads TGTGCCAGCACCGCACCGGACGGCACCTACGAGCAGTACTTC. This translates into CASTAPDGTYEQYF.

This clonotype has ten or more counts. CDR3 DNA sequence: TGTGCCAGCAGTTTACGGCTAGAGAGGGCCAATGAGCAGTTCTTC. Protein sequence: CASSLRLERANEQFF. This chain joins TRBV12-3 or TRBV12-4 and TRBJ2-1; D is perhaps TRBD2 (5 bases). V gave up 2 bases and J gave up 6 bases, with 14 bases separating them. The CDR3 contains 15 residues.

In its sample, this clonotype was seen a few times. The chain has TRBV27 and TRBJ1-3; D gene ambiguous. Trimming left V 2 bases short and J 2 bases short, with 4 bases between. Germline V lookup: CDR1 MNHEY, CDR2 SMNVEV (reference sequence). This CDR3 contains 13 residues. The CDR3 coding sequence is TGTGCCAGCAGTTTAATTGCTGGAAACACCATATATTTT. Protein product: CASSLIAGNTIYF.

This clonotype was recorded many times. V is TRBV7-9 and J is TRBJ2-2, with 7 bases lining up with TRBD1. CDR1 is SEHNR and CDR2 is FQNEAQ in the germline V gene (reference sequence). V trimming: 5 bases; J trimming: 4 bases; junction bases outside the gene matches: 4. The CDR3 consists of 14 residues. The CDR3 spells CASSQRTGTGELFF. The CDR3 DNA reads TGTGCCAGCAGCCAACGGACAGGCACCGGGGAGCTGTTTTTT.

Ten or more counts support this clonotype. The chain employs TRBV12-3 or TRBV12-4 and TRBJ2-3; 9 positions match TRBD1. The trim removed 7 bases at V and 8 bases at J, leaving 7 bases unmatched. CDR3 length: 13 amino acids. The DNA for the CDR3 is TGTGCCAGCACCGGGACAGGGAAGGCTACGCAGTATTTT. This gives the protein CASTGTGKATQYF.

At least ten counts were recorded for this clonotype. The CDR3 loop reads CASSNQGSGIWEQYF. CDR3 nucleotide sequence: TGTGCCAGCAGTAACCAGGGCAGCGGAATTTGGGAGCAGTACTTC. The chain carries TRBV28 and TRBJ2-7; D is perhaps TRBD1 or TRBD2 (5 bases each). V was pared by 5 bases and J by 7 bases, with 21 bases between. CDR3 size: 15 residues. CDR1 MDHEN and CDR2 SYDVKM come from the germline V gene.

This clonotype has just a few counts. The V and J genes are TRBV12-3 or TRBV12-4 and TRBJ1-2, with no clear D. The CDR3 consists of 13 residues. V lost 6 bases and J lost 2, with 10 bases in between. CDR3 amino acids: CASSGLMNYGYTF. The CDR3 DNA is TGTGCCAGCAGCGGACTGATGAACTATGGCTACACCTTC.

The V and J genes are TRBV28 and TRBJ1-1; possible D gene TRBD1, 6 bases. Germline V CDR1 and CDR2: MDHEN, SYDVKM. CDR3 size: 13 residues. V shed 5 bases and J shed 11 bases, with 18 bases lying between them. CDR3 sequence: CASSVPDRRGAFF. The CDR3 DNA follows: TGTGCCAGCAGTGTACCGGACAGACGGGGCGCTTTCTTT.

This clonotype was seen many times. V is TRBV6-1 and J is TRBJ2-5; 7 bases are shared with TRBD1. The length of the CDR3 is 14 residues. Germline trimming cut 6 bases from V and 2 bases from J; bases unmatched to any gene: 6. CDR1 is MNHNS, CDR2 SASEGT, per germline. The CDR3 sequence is CASSPGQNQETQYF. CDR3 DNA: TGTGCCAGCAGCCCGGGACAGAATCAAGAGACCCAGTACTTC.

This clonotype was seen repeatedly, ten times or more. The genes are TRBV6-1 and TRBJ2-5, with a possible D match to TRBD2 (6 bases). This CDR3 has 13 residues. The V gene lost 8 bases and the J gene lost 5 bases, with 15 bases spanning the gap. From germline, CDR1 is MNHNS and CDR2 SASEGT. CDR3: CASLNRREETQYF. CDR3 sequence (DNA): TGTGCCAGCCTCAACCGGAGGGAGGAGACCCAGTACTTC.

The CDR3 nucleotides are TGTGCCAGCAGTTTATACAGGGATAATTCACCCCTCCACTTT. Amino acids: CASSLYRDNSPLHF. The chain is built from TRBV28 and TRBJ1-6, with a tentative D call TRBD1 (6 bases). Trimming shortened V by 1 base and J by 5 bases, and 6 bases separated the two germline ends. Germline loops: CDR1 MDHEN, CDR2 SYDVKM. The CDR3 spans 14 residues. Full variable domain (missing parts from reference TRBV28 and TRBJ1-6): DVKVTQSSRYLVKRTGEKVFLECVQDMDHENMFWYRQDPGLGLRLIYFSYDVKMKEKGDIPEGYSVSREKKERFSLILESASTNQTSMYLCASSLYRDNSPLHFGNGTRLTVT.